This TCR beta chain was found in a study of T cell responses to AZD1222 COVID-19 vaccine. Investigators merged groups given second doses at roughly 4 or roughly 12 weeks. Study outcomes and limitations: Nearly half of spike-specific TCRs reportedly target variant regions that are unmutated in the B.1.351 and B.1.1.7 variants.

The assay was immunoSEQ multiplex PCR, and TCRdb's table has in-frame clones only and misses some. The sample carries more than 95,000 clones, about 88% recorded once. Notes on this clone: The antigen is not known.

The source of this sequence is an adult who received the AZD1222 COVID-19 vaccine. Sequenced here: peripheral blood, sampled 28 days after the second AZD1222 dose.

CDR3 residues: CASSQGNSRNQPQHF. CDR3 coding DNA: TGCGCCAGCAGCCAAGGGAACAGCCGCAATCAGCCCCAGCATTTT. The chain is built from TRBV4-1 and TRBJ1-5; D not resolved. The germline V and J ends were trimmed by 1 base and 2 bases, with 9 bases remaining between them. Looked up from germline, CDR1 is MGHRA and CDR2 is YSYEKL. The CDR3 covers 15 residues.